The sequence of this T cell receptor (beta chain) was determined in a study of Graves' ophthalmopathy and Graves' hyperthyroidism. Among the hyperthyroidism patients, all were newly diagnosed, aged 18 to 65, with under 2 months' duration. As the template, RNA transcripts were used to amplify TCR beta CDR3 regions. HTBI primers primed a first-round RT-PCR, and a second-round multiplex PCR followed. TCRdb recomputed calls from the multiplex PCR reads with MiXCR, one row per CDR3 protein. Of around 520,000 distinct CDR3 sequences in the sample, roughly 39% are singletons; the top ten hold over 3.5%. In this sample, this clonotype turned up many times. Input material: peripheral blood or thyroid tissue (not recorded which). The receptor's source is an adult man with Graves' hyperthyroidism.

The CDR3 DNA reads TGTGCCAGCAGCTTCGAGGACAGCTCCTACGAGCAGTACTTC. Protein sequence: CASSFEDSSYEQYF. This rearrangement joins TRBV11-2 to TRBJ2-7, with D possibly TRBD1 on 6 matching bases. V lost 3 bases and J lost 0, with 9 bases in between. The length of the CDR3 is 14 residues. Germline loops: CDR1 SGHAT, CDR2 FQNNGV.